The rows below give T cell receptor beta chains drawn from one sample of a study of tissue T cells after allogeneic stem cell transplantation. Data came from immunoSEQ multiplex PCR; TCRdb stores just in-frame clones and leaves some out. The sample gives approximately 12,000 clones, roughly 70% of which show up once; around 14% is in the top ten. The specimen was tissue from the right colon, collected at autopsy. The receptor source for this set is a woman between 18 and 50 years old with breast cancer. The CDR3 runs from the conserved cysteine through the conserved F or W. The D gene is left open where the match is weak. The listing skips clone size in some rows; elsewhere it reads once, few, many or a size class.

abundance	v_gene	j_gene	d_gene	CDR3aa	CDR3nt
NA	TRBV6-4	TRBJ2-6	NA	CASSRGTGSGANVLTF	TGTGCCAGCAGCAGGGGAACGGGCTCTGGGGCCAACGTCCTGACTTTC
NA	TRBV29-1	TRBJ1-6	NA	CSVEVGGNSPLHF	TGCAGCGTTGAAGTGGGGGGGAATTCACCCCTCCACTTT
NA	TRBV5-1	TRBJ1-1	NA	CASSLARQNTEAFF	TGCGCCAGCAGCTTGGCCCGGCAGAACACTGAAGCTTTCTTT
NA	TRBV28	TRBJ2-2	NA	CASRNGGPDTGELFF	TGTGCCAGCAGAAATGGGGGGCCCGACACCGGGGAGCTGTTTTTT
NA	TRBV21-1	TRBJ2-7	NA	CASSKGSYEQYF	TGTGCCAGCAGCAAAGGCAGCTACGAGCAGTACTTC
NA	TRBV3-1/TRBV3-2	TRBJ2-7	TRBD1	CASSQGQGHEQYF	TGTGCCAGCAGCCAAGGACAGGGCCACGAGCAGTACTTC
few	TRBV6-2/TRBV6-3	TRBJ2-3	TRBD2	CASSYELAGDTQYF	TGTGCCAGCAGTTACGAGCTAGCGGGAGATACGCAGTATTTT
NA	TRBV9	TRBJ2-3	TRBD1	CASSPQGVGNTDTQYF	TGTGCCAGCAGCCCACAGGGGGTAGGTAACACAGATACGCAGTATTTT
NA	TRBV6-4	TRBJ2-3	NA	CASSDSGGTADTQYF	TGTGCCAGCAGTGACTCTGGCGGGACCGCAGATACGCAGTATTTT
NA	TRBV4-3	TRBJ1-3	TRBD1	CASSQGLGTGVGNTIYF	TGCGCCAGCAGCCAAGGACTCGGGACAGGGGTAGGAAACACCATATATTTT
NA	TRBV12-2	TRBJ2-7	NA	CASRPKAGPFYEQYF	TGTGCAAGTCGTCCAAAAGCGGGGCCGTTCTACGAGCAGTACTTC
NA	TRBV11-3	TRBJ2-1	NA	CASSFDARNEQFF	TGTGCCAGCAGCTTCGATGCGCGCAATGAGCAGTTCTTC
NA	TRBV29-1	TRBJ2-2	TRBD1	CSGVEQGQTGELFF	TGCAGCGGGGTCGAACAGGGGCAGACCGGGGAGCTGTTTTTT
few	TRBV7-6	TRBJ1-6	TRBD1	CASSLEGANSPLHF	TGTGCCAGCAGCTTAGAGGGGGCCAATTCACCCCTCCACTTT
NA	TRBV7-2	TRBJ2-3	TRBD1	CASTQPTGEINTQYF	TGTGCCAGCACCCAGCCGACAGGGGAAATTAATACGCAGTATTTT
once	TRBV18	TRBJ1-6	TRBD1	CASSPDRVGSPLHF	TGTGCCAGCTCACCGGACAGGGTAGGATCACCCCTCCACTTT
NA	TRBV2	TRBJ2-1	NA	CASGGFYDNEQFF	TGTGCCAGTGGCGGGTTCTACGACAATGAGCAGTTCTTC
few	TRBV6-2/TRBV6-3	TRBJ2-7	TRBD1	CASSYSTGGYEQYF	TGTGCCAGCAGTTACTCGACAGGGGGCTACGAGCAGTACTTC
once	TRBV7-2	TRBJ2-5	NA	CASSLADRSETQYF	TGTGCCAGCAGCTTAGCTGACAGGTCGGAGACCCAGTACTTC
NA	TRBV5-8	TRBJ2-3	TRBD2	CASTLGQAGTDTQYF	TGTGCCAGCACCCTCGGGCAAGCGGGGACAGATACGCAGTATTTT
NA	TRBV7-2	TRBJ1-1	NA	CASSWGQNTEAFF	TGTGCCAGCAGCTGGGGGCAGAACACTGAAGCTTTCTTT
NA	TRBV30	TRBJ1-6	NA	CACRRGLGDNSPLHF	TGTGCCTGCCGACGGGGGTTAGGGGATAATTCACCCCTCCACTTT
NA	TRBV4-3	TRBJ2-3	NA	CASSIVARVYNTDTQYF	TGCGCCAGCAGCATTGTAGCGAGGGTTTATAACACAGATACGCAGTATTTT
NA	TRBV2	TRBJ1-5	NA	CASMDEGGGPQHF	TGTGCCAGCATGGATGAGGGCGGGGGCCCCCAGCATTTT
few	TRBV16	TRBJ1-5	TRBD1	CASSQSGDSRQPQHF	TGTGCCAGCAGCCAATCAGGGGACAGCCGACAGCCCCAGCATTTT
NA	TRBV5-5	TRBJ2-7	NA	CASSSTYEQYF	TGTGCCAGCAGCTCAACCTACGAGCAGTACTTC
NA	TRBV19	TRBJ1-5	TRBD1	CASNPGTGLDQPQHF	TGTGCCAGTAATCCTGGGACAGGGCTTGATCAGCCCCAGCATTTT
NA	TRBV4-3	TRBJ2-3	NA	CASSQGGPARHTQYF	TGCGCCAGCAGCCAAGGTGGGCCAGCTCGACATACGCAGTATTTT
NA	TRBV5-1	TRBJ2-7	NA	CASSLDGLNYEQYF	TGCGCCAGCAGCTTGGATGGGTTAAACTACGAGCAGTACTTC
NA	TRBV6-1	TRBJ2-7	TRBD2	CASSELAGSSYEQYF	TGTGCCAGCAGTGAACTAGCGGGGAGCTCCTACGAGCAGTACTTC
NA	TRBV5-1	TRBJ2-7	TRBD2	CASSGRLAAYEQYF	TGCGCCAGCAGCGGGAGACTAGCGGCCTACGAGCAGTACTTC
few	TRBV11-2	TRBJ2-7	NA	CASSPNRNYEQYF	TGTGCCAGCAGCCCTAATCGGAATTACGAGCAGTACTTC
NA	TRBV7-3	TRBJ2-1	TRBD2	CASSDVRGAAYNEQFF	TGTGCCAGCAGCGACGTGCGGGGGGCGGCCTACAATGAGCAGTTCTTC
NA	TRBV29-1	TRBJ2-7	NA	CSVTGHQSSYEQYF	TGCAGCGTCACGGGACACCAGAGCTCCTACGAGCAGTACTTC
NA	TRBV28	TRBJ2-5	TRBD2	CASSDGRGDIETQYF	TGTGCCAGCTCCGACGGGAGGGGTGATATAGAGACCCAGTACTTC
NA	TRBV30	TRBJ2-5	NA	CAWSGPFGSVQETQYF	TGTGCCTGGAGTGGCCCCTTTGGGAGCGTCCAAGAGACCCAGTACTTC
few	TRBV19	TRBJ2-2	NA	CASSILAGELFF	TGTGCCAGTAGTATTCTGGCCGGGGAGCTGTTTTTT
few	TRBV7-3	TRBJ2-2	NA	CASATPTGELFF	TGTGCCAGCGCAACCCCGACCGGGGAGCTGTTTTTT
NA	TRBV21-1	TRBJ2-2	NA	CASRSATSGGGGF	TGTGCCAGCCGCTCCGCGACTAGCGGGGGGGGCGGTTTT
once	TRBV7-2	TRBJ1-4	NA	CASSLAATNEKLFF	TGTGCCAGCAGCTTAGCCGCAACTAATGAAAAACTGTTTTTT
few	TRBV7-9	TRBJ2-3	NA	CASSLHTVADTQYF	TGTGCCAGCAGCCTCCACACGGTGGCAGATACGCAGTATTTT
few	TRBV12-3/TRBV12-4	TRBJ2-3	NA	CASSFSGVDTQYF	TGTGCCAGCAGTTTTTCCGGGGTAGATACGCAGTATTTT
NA	TRBV9	TRBJ2-5	TRBD2	CASSVGGRHQETQYF	TGTGCCAGCAGCGTTGGCGGGAGACACCAAGAGACCCAGTACTTC
NA	TRBV4-3	TRBJ2-7	NA	CASSQDLDYEQYF	TGCGCCAGCAGCCAAGATTTGGACTACGAGCAGTACTTC
NA	TRBV11-2	TRBJ2-2	TRBD1	CASSRGQGSQGELFF	TGTGCCAGCAGCCGCGGACAGGGAAGCCAAGGGGAGCTGTTTTTT
NA	TRBV3-1/TRBV3-2	TRBJ2-1	NA	CASRWAGENEQFF	TGTGCCAGCCGGTGGGCAGGGGAGAATGAGCAGTTCTTC
few	TRBV4-3	TRBJ1-3	NA	CASSQEALHISGNTIYF	TGCGCCAGCAGCCAAGAGGCCTTGCACATCTCTGGAAACACCATATATTTT
few	TRBV7-2	TRBJ2-5	TRBD1	CASSAGTALQETQYF	TGTGCCAGCAGCGCCGGGACAGCTCTACAAGAGACCCAGTACTTC
few	TRBV5-6	TRBJ1-5	NA	CASSLYSYSNQPQHF	TGTGCCAGCAGCTTGTACAGCTATAGCAATCAGCCCCAGCATTTT
NA	TRBV7-9	TRBJ1-2	NA	CASSLQGRGGYTF	TGTGCCAGCAGCTTACAGGGGCGAGGCGGCTACACCTTC
once	TRBV19	TRBJ1-2	NA	CASSLRSYGYTF	TGTGCCAGTAGCTTACGGTCCTATGGCTACACCTTC
once	TRBV2	TRBJ2-7	NA	CASNSVGETEQYF	TGTGCCAGCAACTCGGTGGGAGAGACCGAGCAGTACTTC
NA	TRBV28	TRBJ2-3	NA	CASSSVQADTQYF	TGTGCCAGCAGTTCTGTGCAGGCGGATACGCAGTATTTT
NA	TRBV5-4	TRBJ2-1	NA	CASRDGSSRNEQFF	TGTGCCAGCAGAGACGGGAGTTCTCGCAATGAGCAGTTCTTC
NA	TRBV29-1	TRBJ2-1	NA	CSVADADNEQFF	TGCAGCGTTGCGGACGCCGACAATGAGCAGTTCTTC
NA	TRBV2	TRBJ2-1	NA	CASRLDYNEQFF	TGTGCCAGCAGGTTGGACTACAATGAGCAGTTCTTC
NA	TRBV20-1	TRBJ1-2	NA	CSARGGETF	TGCAGTGCTAGAGGGGGAGAGACCTTC
NA	TRBV4-2	TRBJ1-6	NA	CASSQDREASPLHF	TGTGCCAGCAGCCAAGACAGGGAGGCTTCACCCCTCCACTTT
medium-sized	TRBV5-4	TRBJ1-1	TRBD1	CASSRSTGDNTEAFF	TGTGCCAGCAGCCGGTCTACAGGGGATAACACTGAAGCTTTCTTT